These 10 T cell receptor beta chains originate from one sample sequenced in a study of Graves' ophthalmopathy and Graves' hyperthyroidism (dated by TCRdb to between 2017 and 2018). The listed sequencing device is Illumina HiSeq 2000. For repertoire sequencing, the TCR beta CDR3 regions were amplified from RNA transcripts. HTBI primers and the Qiagen OneStep RT-PCR kit were used in a first-round RT-PCR, which was followed by a second-round multiplex PCR, size selection and purification. TCRdb reworked the public reads: Q25 trimming with fastp, MiXCR clone assembly, productive beta chains retained. Merged by CDR3 protein, the rows form single entries marked with the most common genes and DNA. The sample records about 210,000 distinct CDR3 sequences, 25% to 35% of which are singletons. The ten largest clones take up approximately 9.6% of the sample. The sample comprised peripheral blood. The source is a man between 50 and 59 years old with Graves' ophthalmopathy. Donor details come from another sample of the same person, matched by shared clones.

The chain combines TRBV7-9 with TRBJ2-5; 7 bases fit TRBD1. This CDR3 has 14 residues. The germline V gene has CDR1 SEHNR and CDR2 FQNEAQ (reference sequence). Trimming cost V 1 base and J 5 bases; bases outside gene matches: 4. The CDR3 nucleotides are TGTGCCAGCAGCTTAGTACGACAGGGCGAGACCCAGTACTTC. Translation: CASSLVRQGETQYF.

The chain recombines TRBV19 with TRBJ2-2; D might be TRBD1 (5 bases). V was clipped by 9 bases and J by 3 bases, with 20 bases between them. CDR3 length: 16 residues. Germline V gene sequence: CDR1 LNHDA, CDR2 SQIVND (reference sequence). CDR3 DNA sequence: TGTGCCAGCAGTTTATCGCAGGGCCAGGACACCGGGGAGCTGTTTTTT. As protein: CASSLSQGQDTGELFF.

The sample holds one count of this clonotype. CDR3 nucleotide sequence: TGCAGTGCTAGGCCGGGTGGAGAGACCCAGTACTTC. This gives the protein CSARPGGETQYF. This sequence joins TRBV20-1 and TRBJ2-5; D uncertain. This CDR3 region has 12 residues. Germline assignment: CDR1 DFQATT and CDR2 SNEGSKA (reference sequence). V lost 3 bases and J 4 bases, leaving 9 bases between the germline ends.

This clonotype was detected a few times. V and J are TRBV12-5 and TRBJ1-1; D uncertain. This CDR3 region has 14 residues. Germline CDR1 LGHNT, CDR2 FRNRAP. V lost 3 bases to trimming and J lost 5 bases, with 13 bases between them. The CDR3 DNA reads TGTGCTAGTGGTTTAGGGTCAGGTTGGACTGAAGCTTTCTTT. It is translated as CASGLGSGWTEAFF.

The chain is built from TRBV7-9 and TRBJ1-3; D ambiguous. The CDR3 runs to 12 residues. V lost 8 bases and J 5 bases, leaving 10 bases between the germline ends. Per the germline V gene, CDR1 is SEHNR and CDR2 is FQNEAQ (reference sequence). This chain's CDR3 is CASEQNRNTIYF. DNA for the CDR3: TGTGCCAGCGAACAGAACAGAAACACCATATATTTT.

This clonotype was detected many times. V gene TRBV7-8 combines with J gene TRBJ1-6; D gene unclear. Trimming shortened V by 2 bases and J by 13 bases, and 15 bases separated the two germline ends. Looked up from germline, CDR1 is SGHVS and CDR2 is FQNEAQ. The CDR3 totals 14 residues. CDR3 sequence reads: CASSLNLTPSPLHF. In DNA form, the CDR3 reads TGTGCCAGCAGCTTAAATCTGACCCCCTCGCCCCTCCACTTT.

This clonotype was observed many times. The genes are TRBV6-2 or TRBV6-3 and TRBJ2-7, with D perhaps matching TRBD2 (5 bases). Germline V gene lookup returns CDR1 MNHEY and CDR2 SVGEGT. Trimming removed 8 bases from V and 3 bases from J, with 8 bases in between. This CDR3 region has 11 residues. DNA for the CDR3: TGTGCCAGCGCCGACTACTACGAGCAGTACTTC. Translating it yields CASADYYEQYF.

The sample holds a few counts of this clonotype. This rearrangement joins TRBV28 to TRBJ1-1; D remains unclear. The V end lost 4 bases, the J end lost 1 base, and 10 bases lay between the germline ends. Germline V gene sequence: CDR1 MDHEN, CDR2 SYDVKM. The CDR3 runs 14 residues. The DNA for the CDR3 is TGTGCCAGCAGTTCTATCGACTGGAACACTGAAGCTTTCTTT. Amino acids: CASSSIDWNTEAFF.

This chain links TRBV12-3 or TRBV12-4 with TRBJ1-1; D unclear. Between the trimmed V and J ends, which lost 0 bases and 9 bases, there was a span of 11 bases. The CDR3 is 13 amino acids. Written as DNA, the CDR3 is TGTGCCAGCAGTTTAGCGGCGGACTCTCAAGCTTTCTTT. Its protein product is CASSLAADSQAFF.

At least ten counts were recorded for this clonotype. The V gene is TRBV2, the J gene TRBJ2-2, with 12 bases fitting TRBD2. The CDR3 runs to 16 residues. In germline, CDR1 is SNHLY, CDR2 FYNNEI. J gave up 4 bases and V 3 bases, and 3 bases lay outside the gene matches. This CDR3 is CASSESSGRATGELFF. The CDR3 DNA sequence: TGTGCCAGCAGTGAGTCTAGCGGGAGGGCCACCGGGGAGCTGTTTTTT.